The clone carrying this T cell receptor beta chain is labeled medium-sized. Antigen: not known. The CDR3 sequence is 14 residues long. Germline CDR1 is KGHDR and CDR2 is SFDVKD. With 3 bases removed from V and 3 bases from J, the gap between germline ends came to 10 bases. These data originate in a study of vaccination and CD4 T cells after COVID-19. Study-wide context: Vaccinees got either two BNT162b2 doses or two mRNA-1273 doses.

The study sequenced cultured CD4+ T cell DNA using the Oncomine TCR Beta short-read assay. It was from cultured CD4+ T cells that genomic DNA was extracted. TCRdb processed the PCR reads anew with MiXCR; each CDR3 protein has one entry. The profile covers about 19,000 distinct CDR3 sequences, with 23% appearing a single time and 7.8% taken by the ten largest. Sample treatment: approximately 11-day PBMC culture with coronavirus spike peptide pools or control peptides (ViraFEST assay). Peptide pool stimulation in ViraFEST expanded antigen-specific T cells, whose TCRs were then sequenced. Wells that each held about 2 million PBMCs were cultured with around 9.7 IU/ml IL-2 and 10 ug/ml peptide pools.

The chain recombines TRBV24-1 with TRBJ1-2; D perhaps matches TRBD1 (6 bases). Specimen: cultured CD4+ T cells from blood. The TCR originated in a human donor with COVID-19. CDR3: CATSDTQGYYGYTF. Here the CDR3 DNA reads TGTGCCACCAGTGATACACAGGGCTACTATGGCTACACCTTC.